Below are 9 T cell receptor beta chains sequenced from a single sample in a study of early T cells in non-severe SARS-CoV-2 infection. MiXCR, run by TCRdb on the 5' RACE reads, gives a single entry per CDR3 protein. Here the sample spans some 62,000 distinct CDR3 sequences, 7.5% to 9% being singletons. The sequenced sample was whole blood, obtained at baseline. These receptors all stem from an adult who was a healthcare worker with PCR-confirmed SARS-CoV-2 infection or an uninfected control (not recorded which).

This clonotype was found many times. This chain links TRBV3-1 with TRBJ2-7; tentative D call: TRBD1 (6 bases). The CDR3 is 15 residues long. V shed 4 bases and J shed 3 bases, with 16 bases lying between them. Germline assignment: CDR1 LGHDT and CDR2 YNNKEL (reference sequence). The CDR3 loop is CASSPLVGQSYEQYF. CDR3 nucleotides: TGTGCCAGCAGCCCTCTGGTAGGACAGAGCTACGAGCAGTACTTC.

This clonotype was found many times. The V and J genes are TRBV12-3 or TRBV12-4 and TRBJ1-2; no clear D gene. The CDR3 consists of 12 residues. The V end lost 4 bases, the J end lost 3 bases, and 6 bases lay between the germline ends. The CDR3 is CASSSVDYGYTF. CDR3 DNA sequence: TGTGCCAGCAGTTCCGTAGACTATGGCTACACCTTC.

This clonotype has a count of ten or more. The chain carries TRBV7-2 and TRBJ2-6; D gene ambiguous. The CDR3 consists of 15 residues. Germline CDR1 SGHTA, CDR2 FQGNSA. V was pared by 2 bases and J by 0 bases, with 5 bases between. The chain's CDR3 is CASSLQVSGANVLTF. The CDR3 region has the DNA TGTGCCAGCAGCTTACAGGTCTCTGGGGCCAACGTCCTGACTTTC.

This clonotype was seen ten or more times. The rearrangement uses TRBV29-1 and TRBJ2-2; 12 nucleotides match TRBD2. The germline gives CDR1 SQVTM, CDR2 ANQGSEA. Trimming at V came to 4 bases and at J to 5 bases, leaving 11 bases not matched to a gene. CDR3 length: 17 amino acids. DNA for the CDR3: TGCAGCGTTGCAGGGGGCCGGACTAGCGGGAAGACCGGGGAGCTGTTTTTT. Protein product: CSVAGGRTSGKTGELFF.

The DNA of the CDR3 is TGTGCCAGCAGCTTGGCCGGCGAGCCGGAGACCCAGTACTTC. It translates to CASSLAGEPETQYF. J is TRBJ2-5 and V is TRBV5-6; D is unclear. The V end lost 0 bases, the J end lost 5 bases, and 11 bases lay between the germline ends. Germline loops: CDR1 SGHDT, CDR2 YYEEEE. The CDR3 consists of 14 residues.

This clonotype was recorded a few times. The chain carries TRBV7-6 and TRBJ2-5, with D uncertain. This CDR3 has 13 amino acids. V was clipped by 3 bases and J by 6 bases, with 11 bases between them. Germline CDR1 reads SGHVS; CDR2 reads FNYEAQ. The CDR3 here is CASSLNPPKTQYF. The CDR3 DNA follows: TGTGCCAGCAGCTTGAATCCCCCAAAGACCCAGTACTTC.

The chain joins TRBV11-1 to TRBJ2-1, with TRBD1 identical over 11 bases. V dropped 5 bases and J dropped 8; count of bases not matched to a gene: 8. The CDR3 is 15 residues long. Germline CDR1 SGHAT, CDR2 FQDESV (reference sequence). CDR3 DNA: TGTGCCAGCAGCGGACCGAGGACAGGGGGCGATGAGCAGTTCTTC. Its protein is CASSGPRTGGDEQFF.

This clonotype was observed a few times. V is TRBV12-3 or TRBV12-4 and J is TRBJ2-1, with 14 nucleotides matching TRBD2. V was pared by 5 bases and J by 9 bases, with 6 bases of the junction left unmatched. This CDR3 has 15 residues. For the CDR3, the DNA is TGTGCCAGCAGTCCTCCGGGACTAGCGGGAGCTGAGCAGTTCTTC. Its protein is CASSPPGLAGAEQFF.

This clonotype has a handful of counts. This sequence joins TRBV21-1 and TRBJ2-7; the table's D gene call, TRBD1, was not cross checked with the DNA. TRBV21-1 is deemed a pseudogene. The CDR3 runs to 15 residues. The CDR3 DNA sequence: TGTGCCAGCAGCTCGAGGGGACAGGGAAGATACGAGCAGTACTTC. Its translation: CASSSRGQGRYEQYF.